This TCR beta chain originates from a study of control samples from healthy donors and cancer patients. Clones were read by immunoSEQ multiplex PCR, and TCRdb kept only the in-frame ones, dropping some. The sample has around 110,000 clones, approximately 90% seen once. The V gene end was trimmed by 8 bases and the J gene end by 7 bases; junction bases not matched to a gene: 10. Germline values: CDR1 MNHEY, CDR2 SVGAGI. CDR3 length: 14 amino acids. Sequencing was carried out using blood. The sequence was collected from a woman between 65 and 79 years old in good health. The V call is TRBV6-5, the J call TRBJ2-1, with 8 bases fitting TRBD1. CDR3 residues: CASEVPGGKNEQFF. The CDR3 DNA follows: TGTGCCAGCGAGGTTCCAGGGGGCAAGAATGAGCAGTTCTTC.